The 26 T cell receptor beta chains below come from one sample, sequenced in a study of T-cell reconstitution after alpha-beta-depleted transplantation in children. During its preparation, the TCRbeta library received unique molecular identifiers. One entry per CDR3 protein, called by TCRdb with MiXCR from the PCR reads. The sample shows 200,000 to 300,000 distinct CDR3 sequences, around 12% of them seen only once. Sequenced here: PBMCs from the stem cell graft donor, sampled from the stem cell graft. These receptors were taken from a human donor who donated a stem cell graft to a child with acute lymphoblastic leukemia.

This clonotype has just a few counts. The chain uses TRBV10-3 and TRBJ1-3; maybe TRBD1 (6 bases). CDR1 ENHRY and CDR2 SYGVKD come from the germline V gene. Trimming removed 8 bases at V and 0 bases at J, with 14 bases between. This CDR3 contains 15 residues. The DNA of the CDR3 is TGTGCCATCGAGGACAGTTATGCCTCTGGAAACACCATATATTTT. It yields the protein CAIEDSYASGNTIYF.

Points on this clonotype: A single base separates this from a much larger clone, so it may be a read error. This chain uses TRBV2 with TRBJ2-7; 7 bases fit TRBD1. The V and J ends lost 6 bases and 12 bases, in that order; junction bases with no gene match: 5. The V gene's germline CDR1 is SNHLY and CDR2 FYNNEI. The CDR3 has 10 residues. The CDR3 nucleotides read TGTGCCAGCAGGATGGACAGGCTGTACTTC. It encodes CASRMDRLYF.

This clonotype showed up many times. The rearrangement uses TRBV6-2 or TRBV6-3 and TRBJ2-2; TRBD2 is a possible D gene (6 bases). The CDR3 is 13 residues long. The germline V gene has CDR1 MNHEY and CDR2 SVGEGT. V was shortened by 7 bases and J by 4 bases, with 10 bases between the two germline ends. CDR3 amino acids: CASIQRVTGELFF. As DNA, the CDR3 is TGTGCCAGCATCCAGCGGGTCACCGGGGAGCTGTTTTTT.

The DNA for the CDR3 is TGTGCCAGCAGCCAAGAGGTACTCGCTGGCAATGAGCAGTTCTTC. The encoded protein is CASSQEVLAGNEQFF. J is TRBJ2-1 and V is TRBV4-2, with D unresolved. Per germline, CDR1 LGHNA and CDR2 YNFKEQ. The CDR3 loop spans 15 amino acids. Trimming left V 0 bases short and J 6 bases short, with 12 bases between.

This clonotype occurred many times. The chain couples TRBV28 to TRBJ2-3; 9 positions match TRBD1. Germline CDR1 MDHEN, CDR2 SYDVKM. V was clipped by 5 bases and J by 8 bases; unmatched bases: 8. CDR3 length: 14 amino acids. CDR3 loop: CASSTKNRGPTQYF. The DNA of the CDR3 is TGTGCCAGCAGTACAAAAAACAGGGGGCCTACGCAGTATTTT.

This clonotype was counted only a few times. V and J are TRBV5-1 and TRBJ2-7, with TRBD1 matching 10 bases. Germline CDR1 SGHRS, CDR2 YFSETQ. The CDR3 has 15 residues. V was pared by 3 bases and J by 2 bases, with 5 bases of the junction left unmatched. CDR3 sequence reads: CASSSGQGDPYEQYF. For the CDR3, the DNA is TGCGCCAGCAGCTCAGGACAGGGGGACCCCTACGAGCAGTACTTC.

In DNA, the CDR3 is TGTGCCAGCTCACCAGGAGGGGCAGGGTCCTACGAGCAGTACTTC. Translation gives CASSPGGAGSYEQYF. The V gene is TRBV18, the J gene TRBJ2-7; the D gene is possibly TRBD2 (6 bases). The ends were cut back, 2 bases at V and 1 base at J, with 12 bases in the middle. CDR1 and CDR2 from the germline V gene are KGHSH and LQKENI. The CDR3 totals 15 residues.

The chain is built from TRBV20-1 and TRBJ2-1; TRBD2 matches 14 bases. Germline values: CDR1 DFQATT, CDR2 SNEGSKA (reference sequence). The CDR3 extends over 15 amino acids. Unmatched junction bases numbered 4, after V lost 5 bases and J lost 4 bases. CDR3 amino acids: CSAPGLAGEYNEQFF. Here the CDR3 DNA reads TGCAGTGCTCCGGGACTAGCGGGAGAGTACAATGAGCAGTTCTTC.

This clonotype was recorded many times. This chain joins TRBV20-1 and TRBJ1-1; the D is unclear. Germline CDR1 and CDR2: DFQATT and SNEGSKA (reference sequence). The CDR3 loop spans 11 amino acids. The V end lost 7 bases, the J end lost 7 bases, and 13 bases lay between the germline ends. CDR3 DNA sequence: TGCAGTGTCAGGCCACGGGATGAAGCTTTCTTT. This translates into CSVRPRDEAFF.

This clonotype came up many times. The chain has TRBV5-1 and TRBJ2-3, with D unresolved. This CDR3 contains 12 residues. Between the trimmed V and J ends, which lost 0 bases and 2 bases, there was a span of 1 base. The V gene's germline CDR1 is SGHRS and CDR2 YFSETQ. CDR3 in DNA: TGCGCCAGCAGCTTGGCCACAGATACGCAGTATTTT. Encoded protein: CASSLATDTQYF.

This clonotype was seen repeatedly, ten times or more. This sequence joins TRBV5-1 and TRBJ1-4, with TRBD1 matching over 8 bases. V lost 3 bases, J lost 6 bases, and 7 bases stayed unmatched. The CDR3 totals 15 residues. Germline values: CDR1 SGHRS, CDR2 YFSETQ. In DNA, the CDR3 is TGCGCCAGCAGCTCCAAACCGGGACAGGATGAAAAACTGTTTTTT. It yields the protein CASSSKPGQDEKLFF.

This clonotype has more than one count but fewer than ten. V usage is TRBV11-2 and J usage is TRBJ1-1; 8 nucleotides agree with TRBD1. Germline CDR1 reads SGHAT; CDR2 reads FQNNGV. The CDR3 is 14 amino acids. The V gene end was trimmed by 3 bases and the J gene end by 6 bases; junction bases not matched to a gene: 6. The CDR3, as DNA: TGTGCCAGCAGCTTCGCAGGGGGCTTCGCTGAAGCTTTCTTT. This codes for CASSFAGGFAEAFF.

The V and J genes are TRBV12-3 or TRBV12-4 and TRBJ1-5; no definite D call. The CDR3 is 13 residues long. V was cut by 6 bases and J by 5 bases, with 11 bases left in between. CDR3 loop: CASRLLGHQPQHF. In nucleotides, the CDR3 is TGTGCCAGCAGACTCCTAGGGCATCAGCCCCAGCATTTT.

Ten or more counts support this clonotype. The chain recombines TRBV6-2 or TRBV6-3 with TRBJ2-7; D possibly corresponds to TRBD2 (5 bases). The CDR3 is 14 residues long. Trimming shortened V by 0 bases and J by 5 bases, and 11 bases separated the two germline ends. CDR1 and CDR2 from the germline V gene are MNHEY and SVGEGT. The CDR3 DNA is TGTGCCAGCAGTTACTCCCGCCTAGCAGACGAGCAGTACTTC. It specifies CASSYSRLADEQYF.

The sample holds a few counts of this clonotype. At one end the junction does not follow the germline gene, possibly because of a read error. The V call is TRBV20-1, the J call TRBJ2-7; TRBD2 matches at 7 bases. This CDR3 has 14 residues. The germline gives CDR1 DFQATT, CDR2 SNEGSKA (reference sequence). In nucleotides, the CDR3 is TGCAGTGCAAGAGGGTTTCGGGAGGCCTACGAGCAGTACTTC. It codes for CSARGFREAYEQYF.

This clonotype was counted only a few times. The chain carries TRBV5-1 and TRBJ2-5; 10 nucleotides align to TRBD1. CDR1 SGHRS and CDR2 YFSETQ come from the germline V gene. The ends lost 4 bases at V and 5 bases at J; junction bases unmatched: 5. This CDR3 has 14 residues. The CDR3 loop reads CASSRQGAGETQYF. DNA for the CDR3: TGCGCCAGCAGCCGACAGGGGGCAGGGGAGACCCAGTACTTC.

The table lists this clonotype with many counts. The chain uses TRBV12-3 or TRBV12-4 and TRBJ2-3; either TRBD1 or TRBD2 may fit D (6 bases each). The CDR3 contains 16 residues. V lost 4 bases to trimming and J lost 4 bases, with 18 bases between them. CDR3 in amino acids: CASSSPLGGQPDTQYF. CDR3 sequence (DNA): TGTGCCAGCAGTTCCCCCCTGGGGGGCCAACCAGATACGCAGTATTTT.

This clonotype has at least ten counts. V and J are TRBV20-1 and TRBJ2-5, with D maybe TRBD1 (5 bases). V was pared by 2 bases and J by 5 bases, with 9 bases between. The CDR3 has 12 residues. CDR1 and CDR2 from the germline V gene are DFQATT and SNEGSKA (reference sequence). The CDR3 sequence: CSARQGRETQYF. As DNA, the CDR3 is TGCAGTGCTAGACAGGGTCGGGAGACCCAGTACTTC.

The sample holds many counts of this clonotype. This chain uses TRBV3-1 with TRBJ1-2; tentatively, D is TRBD1 (5 bases). Looked up from germline, CDR1 is LGHDT and CDR2 is YNNKEL (reference sequence). This CDR3 comprises 13 residues. The ends were cut back, 1 base at V and 4 bases at J, with 7 bases in the middle. The DNA of the CDR3 is TGTGCCAGCAGCCAAGGACAGACCTATGGCTACACCTTC. It translates to CASSQGQTYGYTF.

This clonotype has a single count. Just one base apart from a much larger clone, this may be a read error. CDR3 nucleotides: TGTGCCAGCAGCCCCGCTGCTTTGAGGTCAGATACGCAGTATTTT. This translates into CASSPAALRSDTQYF. The chain has TRBV7-2 and TRBJ2-3; D is undetermined. The CDR3 has 15 residues. The V end lost 5 bases, the J end lost 4 bases, and 16 bases lay between the germline ends. Per the germline V gene, CDR1 is SGHTA and CDR2 is FQGNSA.

V and J are TRBV7-6 and TRBJ2-3, with 8 bases that match TRBD2. Trimming took 4 bases from V and 3 from J; bases not matched to a gene: 9. The germline V gene encodes CDR1 SGHVS and CDR2 FNYEAQ. The CDR3 is made up of 16 amino acids. CDR3 amino acids: CASSSETSATTDTQYF. Written as DNA, the CDR3 is TGTGCCAGCAGCTCGGAGACTAGCGCCACAACAGATACGCAGTATTTT. Variable domain in full (rest from reference TRBV7-6 and TRBJ2-3): GAGVSQSPRYKVTKRGQDVALRCDPISGHVSLYWYRQALGQGPEFLTYFNYEAQQDKSGLPNDRFSAERPEGSISTLTIQRTEQRDSAMYRCASSSETSATTDTQYFGPGTRLTVL.

This clonotype was recorded at least ten times. V and J are TRBV20-1 and TRBJ1-2; weak D call: TRBD1 (5 bases). Germline V CDR1 and CDR2: DFQATT, SNEGSKA (reference sequence). Deletions cut 0 bases from V and 2 bases from J, with 16 bases between. The CDR3 is 16 amino acids. Here the CDR3 reads CSARDLGASPNYGYTF. The CDR3 nucleotides read TGCAGTGCTAGAGATCTAGGGGCCTCACCAAACTATGGCTACACCTTC.

This clonotype was counted at least ten times. The rearrangement joins TRBV4-3 to TRBJ2-7; TRBD1 matches 10 bases. The CDR3 sequence is 15 residues long. CDR1 LGHNA and CDR2 YSLEER come from the germline V gene. Trimming took 4 bases from V and 2 from J; bases not matched to a gene: 5. As DNA, the CDR3 is TGCGCCAGCAGCCGAAGGACAGGGGGGGCCTACGAGCAGTACTTC. Translating it yields CASSRRTGGAYEQYF.

The sample holds many counts of this clonotype. The rearrangement uses TRBV5-5 and TRBJ2-5, with D possibly matching TRBD2 (6 bases). Germline CDR1 reads SGHKS; CDR2 reads YYEKEE (reference sequence). V lost 0 bases, J lost 5 bases, and 11 bases lay in between. CDR3 size: 14 residues. The CDR3 loop is CASSLAGAGETQYF. The CDR3 bases are TGTGCCAGCAGCTTGGCTGGGGCGGGGGAGACCCAGTACTTC.

This clonotype showed up many times. V and J are TRBV20-1 and TRBJ1-4; D might be TRBD1 (5 bases). CDR1 is DFQATT and CDR2 is SNEGSKA in the germline V gene (reference sequence). The CDR3 runs 13 residues. The germline V and J ends were trimmed by 4 bases and 4 bases, with 10 bases remaining between them. The CDR3 nucleotides are TGCAGTGCTACGGGGGGGTATAATGAAAAACTGTTTTTT. It codes for CSATGGYNEKLFF.

This clonotype occurred many times. The chain joins TRBV6-2 or TRBV6-3 to TRBJ2-7; D may be TRBD2 (5 bases). Germline CDR1 reads MNHEY; CDR2 reads SVGEGT. This CDR3 spans 16 amino acids. V lost 0 bases, J lost 4 bases, and 16 bases lay in between. CDR3 protein: CASSYSTASLGYEQYF. CDR3 bases: TGTGCCAGCAGTTACTCGACGGCTAGCCTCGGGTACGAGCAGTACTTC.